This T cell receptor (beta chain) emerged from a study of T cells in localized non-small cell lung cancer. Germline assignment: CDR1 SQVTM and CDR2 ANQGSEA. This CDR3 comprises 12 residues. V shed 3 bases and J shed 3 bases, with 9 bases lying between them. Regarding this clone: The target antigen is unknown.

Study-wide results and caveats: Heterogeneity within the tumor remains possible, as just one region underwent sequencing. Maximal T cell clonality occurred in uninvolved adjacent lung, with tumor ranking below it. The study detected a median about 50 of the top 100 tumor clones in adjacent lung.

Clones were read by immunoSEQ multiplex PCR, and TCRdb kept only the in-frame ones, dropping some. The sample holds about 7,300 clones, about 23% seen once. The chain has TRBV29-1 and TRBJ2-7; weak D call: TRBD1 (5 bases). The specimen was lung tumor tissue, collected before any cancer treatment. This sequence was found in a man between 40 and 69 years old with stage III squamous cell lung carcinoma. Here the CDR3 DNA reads TGCAGCGTTGAGGGGCAGGGCTACGAGCAGTACTTC. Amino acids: CSVEGQGYEQYF.